This is a list of T cell receptor beta chains from one sample in a study of Graves' ophthalmopathy and Graves' hyperthyroidism. TCRdb re-analysed the multiplex PCR reads in MiXCR, keeping a single row per CDR3 protein. The repertoire holds 230,000 or so distinct CDR3 sequences, 40% to 50% seen once, with over 40% in the top ten. The specimen sequenced was peripheral blood. The receptor set was obtained from an adult man with Graves' ophthalmopathy. Both conserved end residues are part of each CDR3. A D gene is named only where the DNA matches it firmly. Some rows have no size entry. The others give once, few or many, or a class for an expanded clone.

abundance,d_gene,v_gene,j_gene,CDR3nt,CDR3aa
NA,TRBD1,TRBV2,TRBJ2-2,TGTGCCAGCAGGTCGACAGGGGGAGGCACCGGGGAGCTGTTTTTT,CASRSTGGGTGELFF
many,NA,TRBV20-1,TRBJ2-5,TGCAGTGCTAGTCAGCAGGGAAGAGAGACCCAGTACTTC,CSASQQGRETQYF
NA,NA,TRBV7-9,TRBJ2-5,TGTGCCAGCAGCTTAGGGGGGGCCGTGGAGACCCAGTACTTC,CASSLGGAVETQYF
NA,NA,TRBV5-1,TRBJ1-5,TGCGCCAGCAGCTCAGGGTTTAACAATCAGCCCCAGCATTTT,CASSSGFNNQPQHF
NA,TRBD1,TRBV7-9,TRBJ1-2,TGTGCCAGCAGCCTAGGACAGGTTGGCTACACCTTC,CASSLGQVGYTF
many,TRBD1,TRBV19,TRBJ1-6,TGTGCCAGTGGACAGGGGGCATCACCCCTCCACTTT,CASGQGASPLHF
NA,NA,TRBV20-1,TRBJ1-1,TGCAGTGCACCCTATTTGAACACTGAAGCTTTCTTT,CSAPYLNTEAFF
many,TRBD1,TRBV20-1,TRBJ1-4,TGCAGTGCCCAGACAGGGTTGGAGGAAAAACTGTTTTTT,CSAQTGLEEKLFF
NA,NA,TRBV5-4,TRBJ2-5,TGTGCCAGCAGCTTGGAATTACTACAAGAGACCCAGTACTTC,CASSLELLQETQYF
NA,NA,TRBV7-8,TRBJ1-1,TGTGCCAGCAGCCCCCGCGCTAACACTGAAGCTTTCTTT,CASSPRANTEAFF
few,TRBD1,TRBV2,TRBJ1-2,TGTGCCAGCAGTGAAAGGGAGACAGGGGATGGCTACACCTTC,CASSERETGDGYTF
NA,NA,TRBV7-6,TRBJ2-3,TGTGCTAGCAGCTTAGTGGCCGGGGACGACACAGATACGCAGTATTTT,CASSLVAGDDTDTQYF
NA,NA,TRBV7-9,TRBJ1-1,TGTGCCAGCAGTCCTTCGGGGGGGGGAACTGAAGCTTTCTTT,CASSPSGGGTEAFF
few,NA,TRBV14,TRBJ1-6,TGTGCCAGCAGCCAAGATTTTATAGGACTTAATTCACCCCTCCACTTT,CASSQDFIGLNSPLHF
NA,NA,TRBV24-1,TRBJ2-5,TGTGCCACCAGTGAATTGGGGGAGACCCAGTACTTC,CATSELGETQYF
few,NA,TRBV7-6,TRBJ2-5,TGTGCCAGCAGCTTAGTCTACCAAGAGACCCAGTACTTC,CASSLVYQETQYF
once,TRBD2,TRBV10-1,TRBJ2-1,TGCGCCAGTTCGACTAGCGGGAGGGGAAGCTCCTACAATGAGCAGTTCTTC,CASSTSGRGSSYNEQFF
NA,TRBD2,TRBV20-1,TRBJ2-7,TGCAGTGCTAGAGTACCTAGCGGGAACGAGCAGTACTTC,CSARVPSGNEQYF
NA,TRBD2,TRBV9,TRBJ2-5,TGTGCCAGCAGCGCCCGGACTAGCGGGAGGTTCCAAGAGACCCAGTACTTC,CASSARTSGRFQETQYF
NA,TRBD1,TRBV2,TRBJ1-4,TGTGCCAGCAGGGGGACAGGGGATGGAAAACTGTTTTTT,CASRGTGDGKLFF
once,TRBD1,TRBV7-2,TRBJ1-2,TGTGCCAGCGCTAGGACAGGGGGCTACTATGGCTACACCTTC,CASARTGGYYGYTF
many,NA,TRBV2,TRBJ1-5,TGTGCCAGCAGTGGGGGCGGGGCAGATCAGCCCCAGCATTTT,CASSGGGADQPQHF
NA,NA,TRBV2,TRBJ2-7,TGTGCCAGCAGTGTTCAGGCCCGGGCCTACGAGCAGTACTTC,CASSVQARAYEQYF
NA,TRBD2,TRBV7-3,TRBJ2-7,TGTGCCAGCAGCTCCCGGACTAGCGGGAGCTCCTACGAGCAGTACTTC,CASSSRTSGSSYEQYF
many,NA,TRBV7-9,TRBJ2-7,TGTGCCAGCAGTCCTACAGGGAACGAGCAGTACTTC,CASSPTGNEQYF
NA,TRBD2,TRBV10-3,TRBJ2-7,TGTGCCAGCAGCGCCTCCGGGACTAGCGGATACGAGCAGTACTTC,CASSASGTSGYEQYF
NA,TRBD2,TRBV7-3,TRBJ2-7,TGTGCCAGCAGCCCAGAGACTAGCTGGTTTGGGTACGAGCAGTACTTC,CASSPETSWFGYEQYF
NA,TRBD1,TRBV11-3,TRBJ1-5,TGTGCCAGCAGCTCAACGGGACAGGGAAGTCAGCCCCAGCATTTT,CASSSTGQGSQPQHF
few,TRBD1,TRBV28,TRBJ2-7,TGTGCCACCGCTAAGACAGGGACCTACGAGCAGTACTTC,CATAKTGTYEQYF
NA,TRBD1,TRBV5-1,TRBJ2-2,TGTGCCAGCAGCGTATTACAGGGGCTGAACACCGGGGAGCTGTTTTTT,CASSVLQGLNTGELFF
NA,TRBD1,TRBV20-1,TRBJ1-6,TGCAGCCCCCGCCCCCGGGACAGGCATTCACCCCTCCACTTT,CSPRPRDRHSPLHF
few,TRBD1,TRBV12-5,TRBJ2-5,TGTGCTAGTGGGGGACAGGGGGAAGAGACCCAGTACTTC,CASGGQGEETQYF
NA,NA,TRBV20-1,TRBJ1-2,TGCAGTGCTCCCACGGCTGGGTCAGACTATGGCTACACCTTC,CSAPTAGSDYGYTF
NA,NA,TRBV5-1,TRBJ1-1,TGCGCCAGCAGCTTGGCCGAGGTGGGGACTGAAGCTTTCTTT,CASSLAEVGTEAFF
NA,NA,TRBV5-1,TRBJ2-7,TGCGCCAGCAGCTTGTCCAGGGCTAACTACGAGCAGTACTTC,CASSLSRANYEQYF
NA,NA,TRBV5-1,TRBJ2-5,TGTGCCAGCAGCTTAGGTCAGGGTTTAAAGACCCAGTACTTC,CASSLGQGLKTQYF
NA,NA,TRBV29-1,TRBJ2-7,TGCAGCGTTGAAGACTGGCAGGGAGTCGAGCAGTACTTC,CSVEDWQGVEQYF
NA,NA,TRBV2,TRBJ2-2,TGTGCCAGCAGTCCCGGGACACGGAACACCGGGGAGCTGTTTTTT,CASSPGTRNTGELFF
NA,NA,TRBV9,TRBJ2-7,TGTGCCAGCAGCTTGGCCCCGGGGATCTACGAGCAGTACTTC,CASSLAPGIYEQYF
NA,NA,TRBV7-9,TRBJ2-7,TGTGCCAGCAGCCAAAATCCCGGGGATCCCTCCTACGAGCAGTACTTC,CASSQNPGDPSYEQYF
NA,NA,TRBV2,TRBJ2-7,TGTGCCAGCACCGATTACGAGCAGTACTTC,CASTDYEQYF
NA,TRBD2,TRBV7-3,TRBJ2-7,TGTGCCAGCAGCGATCATAGCGGGAGCTCCTACGAGCAGTACTTC,CASSDHSGSSYEQYF
few,NA,TRBV5-5,TRBJ1-5,TGTGCCAGCAGCTTGGCCCCGGATAGCAATCAGCCCCAGCATTTT,CASSLAPDSNQPQHF
few,TRBD1,TRBV7-2,TRBJ1-2,TGTGCCAGCAGCGAAACCGGGACAGGGAATGAGGGCTACACCTTC,CASSETGTGNEGYTF
many,NA,TRBV29-1,TRBJ2-5,TGCAGCGTTGTTCCCACGGGACAAGAGACCCAGTACTTC,CSVVPTGQETQYF
NA,TRBD2,TRBV15,TRBJ2-7,TGTGCCACCAGCAGTACCACCGGGACTATCTCCTACGAGCAGTACTTC,CATSSTTGTISYEQYF
NA,NA,TRBV12-3/TRBV12-4,TRBJ1-1,TGTGCCAGCAGCGTAGGGGGGACGGACGAAGCTTTCTTT,CASSVGGTDEAFF
NA,NA,TRBV20-1,TRBJ1-2,TGCAGTGCTAGAGATCGGCAGGGAATAAACTATGGCTACACCTTC,CSARDRQGINYGYTF
NA,NA,TRBV10-3,TRBJ2-2,TGTGCCAGCAGTTACTCGAGGTCGAGGACACCGAACACCGGGGAGCTGTTTTTT,CASSYSRSRTPNTGELFF
few,NA,TRBV29-1,TRBJ2-5,TGCAGCGTTGGTGGGGGCAGGGGGACTGAGACCCAGTACTTC,CSVGGGRGTETQYF
few,NA,TRBV7-9,TRBJ1-5,TGTGCCAGCAGCTTAGGTATGGGTCAGCCCCAGCATTTT,CASSLGMGQPQHF
NA,NA,TRBV9,TRBJ1-6,TGTGCCAGCAGCGTAGATGTTCGGGATCAGGGGACCCTCCACTTT,CASSVDVRDQGTLHF
many,NA,TRBV10-2,TRBJ1-2,TGCGCCAGCAGTGAAGTCCGCCACTATGGCTACACCTTC,CASSEVRHYGYTF